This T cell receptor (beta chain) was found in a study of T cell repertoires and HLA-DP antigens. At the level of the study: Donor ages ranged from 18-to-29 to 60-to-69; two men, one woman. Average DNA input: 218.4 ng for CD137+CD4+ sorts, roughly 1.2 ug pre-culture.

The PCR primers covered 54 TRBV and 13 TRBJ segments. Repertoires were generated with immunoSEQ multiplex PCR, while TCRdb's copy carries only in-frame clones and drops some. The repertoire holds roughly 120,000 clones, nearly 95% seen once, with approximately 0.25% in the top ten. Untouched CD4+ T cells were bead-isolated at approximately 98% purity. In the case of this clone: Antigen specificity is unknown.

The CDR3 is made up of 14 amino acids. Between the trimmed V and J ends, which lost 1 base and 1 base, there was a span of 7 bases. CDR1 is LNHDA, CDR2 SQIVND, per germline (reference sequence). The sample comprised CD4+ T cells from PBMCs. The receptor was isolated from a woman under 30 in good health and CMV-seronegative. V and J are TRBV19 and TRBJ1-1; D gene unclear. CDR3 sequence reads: CASSIVRENTEAFF. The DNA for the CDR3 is TGTGCCAGTAGTATAGTTAGGGAGAACACTGAAGCTTTCTTT.